Each of the 5 T cell receptor beta chains below was sequenced from the same sample in a study of blood T cells in healthy people across ages. A J-beta primer mix and a sample-barcoded 5' primer were used in a second PCR of about 6 to 12 cycles. Via MiXCR, TCRdb re-called the 5' RACE reads, giving one row per CDR3 protein. Of roughly 800,000 distinct CDR3 sequences listed, 58% are singletons. The sample consisted of blood. The origin of the receptors is a man aged 25-45 years in good health.

The chain has TRBV6-6 and TRBJ1-4; D is possibly TRBD1 (5 bases). This CDR3 comprises 15 residues. Trimming stripped 6 bases from V and 0 bases from J, with 11 bases between. Germline V gene lookup returns CDR1 MNHNY and CDR2 SVGAGI (reference sequence). CDR3 bases: TGTGCCAGCAGCCACCCAGGGACAACTAATGAAAAACTGTTTTTT. Protein: CASSHPGTTNEKLFF.

This clonotype turned up a few times. J is TRBJ2-7 and V is TRBV7-2; 10 bases are a match to TRBD2. CDR3 length equals 15 residues. Trimming removed 5 bases from V and 2 bases from J; junction bases left unmatched: 6. In germline, CDR1 is SGHTA, CDR2 FQGNSA. CDR3 in amino acids: CASSPRAGGTYEQYF. Written as DNA, the CDR3 is TGTGCCAGCAGCCCGCGAGCGGGGGGGACCTACGAGCAGTACTTC.

The table lists this clonotype with a count of one. The chain joins TRBV20-1 to TRBJ1-5; the D is unclear. Germline V gene data show CDR1 as DFQATT and CDR2 as SNEGSKA (reference sequence). The CDR3 totals 13 residues. Trimming removed 3 bases at V and 7 bases at J, with 13 bases between. The CDR3, as DNA: TGCAGTGCTAGCTTCGTCGTTGGCCAGCCCCAGCATTTT. It encodes CSASFVVGQPQHF.

This clonotype was counted only a few times. This chain uses TRBV28 with TRBJ2-1, with D hard to call. Trimming left V 3 bases short and J 6 bases short, with 3 bases between. Germline V gives CDR1 MDHEN, CDR2 SYDVKM. This CDR3 is 11 amino acids long. Here the CDR3 reads CASSFRNEQFF. For the CDR3, the DNA is TGTGCCAGCAGTTTTCGCAATGAGCAGTTCTTC.

The chain recombines TRBV20-1 with TRBJ1-6; TRBD1 agrees at 11 bases. Germline loops: CDR1 DFQATT, CDR2 SNEGSKA (reference sequence). The CDR3 loop spans 15 amino acids. Trimming at V came to 0 bases and at J to 8 bases, leaving 3 bases not matched to a gene. CDR3 loop: CSAREGGQGDSPLHF. For the CDR3, the DNA is TGCAGTGCTAGAGAGGGGGGACAGGGGGATTCACCCCTCCACTTT.